This T cell receptor beta chain was identified during a study of blood T cell repertoires in COVID-19. Germline assignment: CDR1 MNHEY and CDR2 SMNVEV (reference sequence). The CDR3 is 13 residues long. V dropped 0 bases and J dropped 9 bases, with 11 bases sitting between them. The protocol was immunoSEQ multiplex PCR, while the TCRdb copy is restricted to in-frame clones and leaves out a portion. The sample has under 250,000 clones, roughly 80% seen once. The chain has TRBV27 and TRBJ1-2; no reliable D call. The sample consisted of peripheral blood. The sequence was obtained from a man aged 45-65 years with active or convalescent COVID-19. CDR3 DNA: TGTGCCAGCAGTTTATCGAATTCCGGGAGCTACACCTTC. Amino acid sequence: CASSLSNSGSYTF.